This note documents a single T cell receptor (beta chain) sequence. This CDR3 spans 13 amino acids. Germline CDR1 reads SSHAT; CDR2 reads FNYEAQ (reference sequence). Trimming removed 1 base from V and 5 bases from J, with 7 bases in between. The data were obtained in a study of blood T cell repertoires in COVID-19. In the study overall: Whether acute or convalescent, the COVID-19 samples came from the United States, Italy and Spain. In each case, the material was cDNA or gDNA derived from T cells, B-cell-depleted T cells, or PBMCs.

In the authors' methods: Reference gene primer amplification in the assay estimated nucleated cell counts. Only in-frame clones appear in the TCRdb table, and some are missing; sequencing was by immunoSEQ multiplex PCR. V and J calls plus clone size are reproduced from that table; the DNA served to infer D and trimming. Of 71,000 or so clones listed, around 85% were seen once; the top ten hold 25% to 30%. V and J are TRBV7-7 and TRBJ2-3; no clear D gene. Sequenced: peripheral blood. This receptor was obtained from a man aged 65 to 79 with acute or convalescent COVID-19. DNA for the CDR3: TGTGCCAGCAGCTTAGGCATCAGAGATACGCAGTATTTT. Translation: CASSLGIRDTQYF.